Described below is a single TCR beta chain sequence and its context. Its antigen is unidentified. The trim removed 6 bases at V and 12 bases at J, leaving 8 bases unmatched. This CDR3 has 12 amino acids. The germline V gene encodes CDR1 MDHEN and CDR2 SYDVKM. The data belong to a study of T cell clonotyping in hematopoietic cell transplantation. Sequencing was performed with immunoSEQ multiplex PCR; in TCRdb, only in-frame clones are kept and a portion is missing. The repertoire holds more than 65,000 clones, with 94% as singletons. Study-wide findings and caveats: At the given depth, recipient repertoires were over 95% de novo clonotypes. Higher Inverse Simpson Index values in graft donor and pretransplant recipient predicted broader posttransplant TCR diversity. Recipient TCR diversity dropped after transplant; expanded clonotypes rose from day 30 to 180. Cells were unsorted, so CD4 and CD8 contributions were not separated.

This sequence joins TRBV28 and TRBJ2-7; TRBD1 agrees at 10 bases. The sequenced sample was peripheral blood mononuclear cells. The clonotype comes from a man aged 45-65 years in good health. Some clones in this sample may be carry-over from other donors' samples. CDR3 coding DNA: TGTGCCAGCAGCAACGACAGGGGGCGCGGGTACTTC. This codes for CASSNDRGRGYF.